These 20 T cell receptor beta chains were sequenced from one sample in a study of T cells after yellow fever vaccination. Via MiXCR, TCRdb re-called the 5' RACE reads, giving one row per CDR3 protein. This table holds roughly 340,000 distinct CDR3 sequences, 8.7% found once. The specimen comprised PBMCs, sampled on the day of the first yellow fever vaccination. The receptors derive from a man younger than 30 who received the YFV17D yellow fever vaccine.

The rearrangement links TRBV5-1 to TRBJ2-5, with 15 positions matching TRBD2. This CDR3 has 17 residues. The trim removed 3 bases at V and 5 bases at J, leaving 8 bases unmatched. CDR1 and CDR2 (germline): SGHRS, YFSETQ. DNA for the CDR3: TGCGCCAGCAGCTCTGGACTAGCGGGGGGGCCATGGGAGACCCAGTACTTC. This encodes CASSSGLAGGPWETQYF. The full variable domain, in which reference TRBV5-1 and TRBJ2-5 provide the parts outside the CDR3, is KAGVTQTPRYLIKTRGQQVTLSCSPISGHRSVSWYQQTPGQGLQFLFEYFSETQRNKGNFPGRFSGRQFSNSRSEMNVSTLELGDSALYLCASSSGLAGGPWETQYFGPGTRLLVL.

This clonotype was seen more than once but under ten times. The chain carries TRBV4-1 and TRBJ2-3; TRBD1 matches at 8 bases. With V trimmed by 4 bases and J by 4 bases, 10 bases remained unmatched. Germline V lookup: CDR1 MGHRA, CDR2 YSYEKL. The CDR3 spans 16 residues. The CDR3 spells CASSLMSGGGPDTQYF. In DNA, the CDR3 is TGCGCCAGCAGCCTCATGTCAGGGGGCGGGCCAGATACGCAGTATTTT.

This clonotype was counted only a few times. J is TRBJ1-4 and V is TRBV9; no clear D gene. The V and J ends lost 5 bases and 10 bases respectively, with 12 bases between them. CDR3 length equals 12 residues. Germline V lookup: CDR1 SGDLS, CDR2 YYNGEE. The CDR3 reads CASSAFGGKLFF. Here the CDR3 DNA reads TGTGCCAGCAGTGCCTTCGGAGGAAAACTGTTTTTT.

This clonotype appeared a few times. As DNA, the CDR3 is TGTGCCAGCAGCCCCTCAGGGGCCGCAACTGAAGCTTTCTTT. It codes for CASSPSGAATEAFF. This rearrangement joins TRBV7-3 to TRBJ1-1; D perhaps matches TRBD1 (6 bases). V was trimmed by 5 bases and J by 5 bases, leaving 15 bases between them. The CDR3 totals 14 residues. From germline, CDR1 is SGHTA and CDR2 FQGTGA.

This chain links TRBV6-1 with TRBJ1-1, with D unclear. The CDR3 sequence is 14 residues long. Germline values: CDR1 MNHNS, CDR2 SASEGT. V was pared by 7 bases and J by 1 base, with 13 bases between. Written as DNA, the CDR3 is TGTGCCAGCATGTGGACCGGTAGGAACACTGAAGCTTTCTTT. The encoded protein is CASMWTGRNTEAFF.

This sequence joins TRBV14 and TRBJ1-2; D is unclear. The V gene's germline CDR1 is SGHDN and CDR2 FVKESK. Trimming stripped 0 bases from V and 4 bases from J, with 9 bases between. The CDR3 spans 14 residues. The CDR3 DNA reads TGTGCCAGCAGCCAAGAGATGGGAATCTATGGCTACACCTTC. Residues: CASSQEMGIYGYTF. Combining the CDR3 with reference TRBV14 and TRBJ1-2 gives the whole variable domain EAGVTQFPSHSVIEKGQTVTLRCDPISGHDNLYWYRRVMGKEIKFLLHFVKESKQDESGMPNNRFLAERTGGTYSTLKVQPAELEDSGVYFCASSQEMGIYGYTFGSGTRLTVV.

The chain is built from TRBV5-1 and TRBJ1-1; weak D call: TRBD1 (6 bases). The CDR3 totals 15 residues. Per germline, CDR1 SGHRS and CDR2 YFSETQ. Trimming left V 3 bases short and J 0 bases short, with 12 bases between. CDR3 nucleotides: TGCGCCAGCAGCTCCGGACAGAACATGAACACTGAAGCTTTCTTT. This codes for CASSSGQNMNTEAFF.

The chain combines TRBV7-9 with TRBJ2-3; a weak D match, TRBD2 (6 bases). The ends were cut back, 4 bases at V and 6 bases at J, with 17 bases in the middle. The CDR3 is 15 amino acids. Germline lookup yields CDR1 SEHNR and CDR2 FQNEAQ (reference sequence). The CDR3 spells CASSWRGAVGDTQYF. CDR3 bases: TGTGCCAGCAGCTGGAGGGGCGCCGTGGGGGATACGCAGTATTTT.

This clonotype came up a few times. This chain links TRBV4-1 with TRBJ1-5, with TRBD1 matching over 9 bases. Trimming took 2 bases from V and 5 from J; bases not matched to a gene: 4. Germline lookup yields CDR1 MGHRA and CDR2 YSYEKL. The CDR3 is 15 amino acids. In nucleotides, the CDR3 is TGCGCCAGCAGCCAACGGGACAGGGCAGATCAGCCCCAGCATTTT. It yields the protein CASSQRDRADQPQHF.

The V call is TRBV4-1, the J call TRBJ2-3; 12 nucleotides align to TRBD2. CDR3 length equals 22 residues. Germline lookup yields CDR1 MGHRA and CDR2 YSYEKL. The V segment lost 4 bases and the J segment 7 bases; nucleotides outside the gene matches: 27. CDR3 region: CASSRLPSSGAGLAGGPNTQYF. As DNA, the CDR3 is TGCGCCAGCAGCCGACTACCATCTTCGGGGGCAGGCCTAGCGGGGGGGCCGAATACGCAGTATTTT.

A few counts support this clonotype. This chain joins TRBV11-2 and TRBJ2-7, with TRBD2 as a possible D gene (5 bases). Germline V gives CDR1 SGHAT, CDR2 FQNNGV. The CDR3 is made up of 14 amino acids. Trimming stripped 5 bases from V and 1 base from J, with 12 bases between. Here the CDR3 reads CASSTLLVSYEQYV. The DNA of the CDR3 is TGTGCCAGCAGCACCCTACTAGTTTCCTACGAGCAGTACGTC.

This clonotype occurred many times. The chain is built from TRBV20-1 and TRBJ2-1; D unresolved. Germline lookup yields CDR1 DFQATT and CDR2 SNEGSKA (reference sequence). Trimming shortened V by 4 bases and J by 9 bases, and 16 bases separated the two germline ends. This CDR3 spans 13 amino acids. The CDR3 coding sequence is TGCAGTGCTACCCTGGACGGTTCGGGTGAGCAGTTCTTC. Its protein product is CSATLDGSGEQFF.

This clonotype was picked up a small number of times. This chain joins TRBV12-3 or TRBV12-4 and TRBJ1-6, with TRBD1 matching 8 bases. CDR3 length: 14 amino acids. J lost 13 bases, V lost 5 bases, and 10 bases had no gene match. CDR3 in amino acids: CASSPQRTGRPLHF. Here the CDR3 DNA reads TGTGCCAGCAGTCCCCAGCGGACAGGGCGTCCCCTCCACTTT.

This clonotype was picked up a small number of times. DNA of the CDR3: TGTGCCAGCAGCGTAGAGGCAGGGAACACCGGGGAGCTGTTTTTT. Residues: CASSVEAGNTGELFF. V and J are TRBV9 and TRBJ2-2; D not certain. CDR3 length equals 15 residues. CDR1 is SGDLS, CDR2 YYNGEE, per germline. V lost 0 bases and J 1 base, leaving 7 bases between the germline ends. Based on the CDR3 plus reference TRBV9 and TRBJ2-2, the full variable domain is DSGVTQTPKHLITATGQRVTLRCSPRSGDLSVYWYQQSLDQGLQFLIQYYNGEERAKGNILERFSAQQFPDLHSELNLSSLELGDSALYFCASSVEAGNTGELFFGEGSRLTVL.

This clonotype was seen ten or more times. This chain joins TRBV18 and TRBJ2-7; 7 positions agree with TRBD1. Germline V CDR1 and CDR2: KGHSH, LQKENI. V was pared by 0 bases and J by 3 bases, with 8 bases of the junction left unmatched. The CDR3 contains 16 residues. DNA for the CDR3: TGTGCCAGCTCACCACCGGGTACAGGGGTCCTCTACGAGCAGTACTTC. Encoded protein: CASSPPGTGVLYEQYF. The full variable domain, with the rest looked up from reference TRBV18 and TRBJ2-7, is NAGVMQNPRHLVRRRGQEARLRCSPMKGHSHVYWYRQLPEEGLKFMVYLQKENIIDESGMPKERFSAEFPKEGPSILRIQQVVRGDSAAYFCASSPPGTGVLYEQYFGPGTRLTVT.

This clonotype was counted only a few times. CDR3 sequence reads: CASSLTDPYEQYF. CDR3 sequence (DNA): TGTGCCAGCAGTTTAACAGATCCCTACGAGCAGTACTTC. V usage is TRBV12-3 or TRBV12-4 and J usage is TRBJ2-7; D unresolved. The CDR3 is 13 amino acids. The V end lost 2 bases, the J end lost 2 bases, and 7 bases lay between the germline ends.

This rearrangement joins TRBV18 to TRBJ2-7, with D possibly matching TRBD1 (6 bases). Germline V CDR1 and CDR2: KGHSH, LQKENI. The CDR3 has 16 amino acids. V was clipped by 4 bases and J by 0 bases, with 16 bases between them. As DNA, the CDR3 is TGTGCCAGCTCACAGTCACAGGGAAGTGTCTCCTACGAGCAGTACTTC. Encoded protein: CASSQSQGSVSYEQYF.

Only a few counts were recorded for this clonotype. The J gene is TRBJ2-7, the V gene TRBV5-1; D may be TRBD2 (6 bases). Between the trimmed V and J ends, which lost 3 bases and 3 bases, there was a span of 22 bases. Germline-derived CDR1 and CDR2 are SGHRS and YFSETQ. The CDR3 contains 17 residues. CDR3 amino acids: CASSSRGGPLMNYEQYF. CDR3 sequence (DNA): TGCGCCAGCAGCTCCCGGGGAGGACCGCTGATGAACTACGAGCAGTACTTC.

The chain uses TRBV12-3 or TRBV12-4 and TRBJ1-2, with unresolved D. CDR3 length equals 13 residues. Trimming shortened V by 3 bases and J by 2 bases, and 7 bases separated the two germline ends. The CDR3 DNA follows: TGTGCCAGCAGTTTCGACGCCAACTATGGCTACACCTTC. Protein: CASSFDANYGYTF.

This clonotype has a handful of counts. The V and J genes are TRBV29-1 and TRBJ1-1, with D uncertain. The germline V and J ends were trimmed by 4 bases and 2 bases, with 5 bases remaining between them. Germline-derived CDR1 and CDR2 are SQVTM and ANQGSEA. The CDR3 loop spans 11 amino acids. The CDR3 DNA reads as TGCAGCGTTGGGGTTAACACTGAAGCTTTCTTT. Its translation is CSVGVNTEAFF.